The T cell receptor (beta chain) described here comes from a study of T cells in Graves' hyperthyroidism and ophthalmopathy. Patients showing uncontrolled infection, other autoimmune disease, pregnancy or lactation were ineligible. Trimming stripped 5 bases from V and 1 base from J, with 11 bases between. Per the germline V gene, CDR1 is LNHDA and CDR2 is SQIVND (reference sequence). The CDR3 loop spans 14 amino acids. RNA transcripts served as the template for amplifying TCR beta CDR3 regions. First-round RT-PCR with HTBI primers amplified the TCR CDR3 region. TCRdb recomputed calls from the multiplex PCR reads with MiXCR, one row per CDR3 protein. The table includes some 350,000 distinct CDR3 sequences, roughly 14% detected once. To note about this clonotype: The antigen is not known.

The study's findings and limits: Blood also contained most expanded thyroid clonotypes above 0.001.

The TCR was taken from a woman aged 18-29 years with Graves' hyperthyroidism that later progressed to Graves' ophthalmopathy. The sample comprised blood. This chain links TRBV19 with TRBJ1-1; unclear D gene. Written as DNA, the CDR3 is TGTGCCAGTAGTCTTCGGGAAACGAACACTGAAGCTTTCTTT. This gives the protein CASSLRETNTEAFF.